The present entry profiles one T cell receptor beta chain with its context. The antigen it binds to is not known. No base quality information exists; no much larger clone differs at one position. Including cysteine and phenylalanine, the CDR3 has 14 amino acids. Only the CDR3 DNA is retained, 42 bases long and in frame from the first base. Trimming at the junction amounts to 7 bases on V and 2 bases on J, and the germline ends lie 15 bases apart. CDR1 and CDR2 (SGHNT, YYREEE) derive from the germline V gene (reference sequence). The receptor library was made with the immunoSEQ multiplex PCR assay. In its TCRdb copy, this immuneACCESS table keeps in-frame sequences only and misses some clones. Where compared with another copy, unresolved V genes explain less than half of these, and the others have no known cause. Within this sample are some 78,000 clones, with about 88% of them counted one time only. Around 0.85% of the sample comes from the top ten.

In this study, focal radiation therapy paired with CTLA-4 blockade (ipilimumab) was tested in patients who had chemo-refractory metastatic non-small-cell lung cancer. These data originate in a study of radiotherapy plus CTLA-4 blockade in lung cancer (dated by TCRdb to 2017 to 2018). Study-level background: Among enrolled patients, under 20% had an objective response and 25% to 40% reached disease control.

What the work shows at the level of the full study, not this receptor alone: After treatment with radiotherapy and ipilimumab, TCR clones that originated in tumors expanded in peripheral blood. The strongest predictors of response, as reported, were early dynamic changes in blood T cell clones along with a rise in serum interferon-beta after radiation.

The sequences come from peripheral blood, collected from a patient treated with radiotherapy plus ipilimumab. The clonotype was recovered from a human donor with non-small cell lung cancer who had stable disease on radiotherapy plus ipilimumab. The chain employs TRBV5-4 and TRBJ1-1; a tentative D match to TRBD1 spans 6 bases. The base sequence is TGTGCCAGCCTCACCCGGGGGGCTAACACTGAAGCTTTCTTT. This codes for CASLTRGANTEAFF.